This T cell receptor beta chain was identified in a study of T-cell reconstitution after alpha-beta-depleted transplantation in children. The CDR3 spans 16 residues. V gave up 5 bases and J gave up 1 base; unmatched junction bases: 5. CDR1 is SGHTA, CDR2 FQGNSA, per germline. Unique molecular identifiers were incorporated when the TCRbeta library was constructed. Via MiXCR, TCRdb re-called the PCR reads, giving one row per CDR3 protein. The sample lists about 610,000 distinct CDR3 sequences; over 9.5% were seen once. This clonotype came up a few times. This receptor was taken from a human donor who donated a stem cell graft to a child with acute myeloid leukemia. V is TRBV7-2 and J is TRBJ2-1; TRBD2 agrees at 10 bases. The sample was PBMCs from the stem cell graft donor, taken from the stem cell graft. The CDR3 region has the DNA TGTGCCAGCAGCCCTAGCGGGAGCCTTTCCTACAATGAGCAGTTCTTC. Protein sequence: CASSPSGSLSYNEQFF.